Below are 28 T cell receptor beta chains sequenced from a single sample in a study of T cells in Graves' hyperthyroidism and ophthalmopathy. There were TCR beta CDR3 regions amplified from RNA transcripts. When the TCR CDR3 underwent first-round RT-PCR, the HTBI primer set was used. MiXCR, run by TCRdb on the multiplex PCR reads, gives a single entry per CDR3 protein. The data show more than 500,000 distinct CDR3 sequences, about 17% seen once. Input material: blood. The receptors were sampled from a woman in her 30s with Graves' hyperthyroidism.

In its sample, this clonotype was seen many times. The genes are TRBV7-3 and TRBJ2-2, with a possible D match to TRBD2 (5 bases). The CDR3 is 13 amino acids. Trimming removed 6 bases from V and 5 bases from J, with 10 bases in between. Looked up from germline, CDR1 is SGHTA and CDR2 is FQGTGA. The CDR3 DNA reads as TGTGCCAGCAGTTTATCGGGAACCGGGGAGCTGTTTTTT. Amino acids: CASSLSGTGELFF.

This clonotype was seen a few times. The chain carries TRBV5-1 and TRBJ2-2; maybe TRBD2 (6 bases). V was clipped by 6 bases and J by 2 bases, with 11 bases between them. Germline CDR1 reads SGHRS; CDR2 reads YFSETQ. This CDR3 contains 14 residues. CDR3 residues: CASTGVGNTGELFF. Here the CDR3 DNA reads TGCGCCAGCACGGGAGTGGGAAACACCGGGGAGCTGTTTTTT.

This clonotype was detected ten times or more. This chain connects TRBV27 to TRBJ2-4; no reliable D call. The CDR3 consists of 13 residues. Germline CDR1 and CDR2: MNHEY and SMNVEV (reference sequence). Trimming shortened V by 2 bases and J by 3 bases, and 5 bases separated the two germline ends. CDR3 sequence reads: CASSLGVKNIQYF. CDR3 DNA sequence: TGTGCCAGCAGTTTAGGGGTCAAAAACATTCAGTACTTC.

This clonotype has a handful of counts. The V and J genes are TRBV7-3 and TRBJ1-1, with TRBD1 matching over 7 bases. CDR3 size: 14 residues. V dropped 6 bases and J dropped 1; count of bases not matched to a gene: 5. Germline CDR1 and CDR2: SGHTA and FQGTGA. CDR3 sequence reads: CASSQQGTNTEAFF. CDR3 nucleotides: TGTGCCAGCAGTCAACAGGGGACGAACACTGAAGCTTTCTTT.

The chain links TRBV6-2 or TRBV6-3 to TRBJ2-3; 8 bases agree with TRBD1. The CDR3 is made up of 16 amino acids. The germline V gene encodes CDR1 MNHEY and CDR2 SVGEGT. The J segment lost 2 bases and the V segment lost 4 bases, leaving 8 bases of the junction unmatched. CDR3 sequence (DNA): TGTGCCAGCAGTTCAAGGACAGGGACTCTCACAGATACGCAGTATTTT. This translates into CASSSRTGTLTDTQYF.

CDR3 in amino acids: CSARDHRGVKYNEQFF. The CDR3 DNA reads TGCAGTGCTAGAGATCACCGGGGGGTAAAGTACAATGAGCAGTTCTTC. This chain joins TRBV20-1 and TRBJ2-1; TRBD2 matches at 7 bases. Losses at the gene ends were 0 bases for V and 4 bases for J; bases not matched to a gene: 9. This CDR3 contains 16 residues. The V gene's germline CDR1 is DFQATT and CDR2 SNEGSKA (reference sequence).

This sequence joins TRBV6-1 and TRBJ2-3; D remains ambiguous. Trimming pared 6 bases from V and 0 bases from J, leaving 13 bases between. The CDR3 is 15 amino acids. Germline V gives CDR1 MNHNS, CDR2 SASEGT. The CDR3: CASRRTSTSTDTQYF. In DNA form, the CDR3 reads TGTGCCAGCAGGAGGACGAGTACTAGCACAGATACGCAGTATTTT.

The V and J genes are TRBV9 and TRBJ1-1, with D perhaps TRBD1 (5 bases). Trimming took off 1 base at V and 0 bases at J, with 10 bases between the two ends. Germline values: CDR1 SGDLS, CDR2 YYNGEE. The CDR3 is made up of 15 amino acids. The DNA of the CDR3 is TGTGCCAGCAGCGTATCCGGGACGGTGAACACTGAAGCTTTCTTT. Its protein product is CASSVSGTVNTEAFF.

This clonotype was found a few times. A much larger clone differs from this one at a single base, so this may be a read error. V usage is TRBV6-1 and J usage is TRBJ2-3; the D gene is possibly TRBD2 (5 bases). The CDR3 has 14 residues. Germline-derived CDR1 and CDR2 are MNHNS and SASEGT. Trimming shortened V by 5 bases and J by 1 base, and 10 bases separated the two germline ends. The CDR3 spells CASSTRTGTDTQYF. CDR3 DNA sequence: TGTGCCAGCAGTACCAGGACTGGCACAGATACGCAGTATTTT.

The chain combines TRBV3-1 with TRBJ1-1; 7 bases map to TRBD1. V was clipped by 4 bases and J by 9 bases; unmatched bases: 14. CDR3 size: 15 residues. Germline lookup yields CDR1 LGHDT and CDR2 YNNKEL (reference sequence). The CDR3 reads CASSRSGTEKTQAFF. The CDR3 DNA is TGTGCCAGCAGCCGTTCCGGGACAGAGAAGACTCAAGCTTTCTTT.

This clonotype was seen at least ten times. The chain has TRBV6-2 or TRBV6-3 and TRBJ2-7; D unclear. The CDR3 consists of 14 residues. V was cut by 3 bases and J by 0 bases, with 9 bases left in between. From germline, CDR1 is MNHEY and CDR2 SVGEGT. CDR3 coding DNA: TGTGCCAGCAGTTATTCATGGAGCTCCTACGAGCAGTACTTC. As protein: CASSYSWSSYEQYF.

The gene calls are TRBV6-2 or TRBV6-3 and TRBJ1-5; D gene ambiguous. Germline V gene data show CDR1 as MNHEY and CDR2 as SVGEGT. The CDR3 consists of 14 residues. Trimming took 2 bases from V and 0 from J, leaving 5 bases between them. The CDR3 reads CASSYADSNQPQHF. The CDR3 DNA reads as TGTGCCAGCAGTTACGCGGATAGCAATCAGCCCCAGCATTTT.

This clonotype has a count of ten or more. The CDR3 DNA follows: TGTGCCGCAAGAGGGACAGCTAACTATGGCTACACCTTC. This translates into CAARGTANYGYTF. V and J are TRBV28 and TRBJ1-2, with 7 bases fitting TRBD1. The CDR3 is made up of 13 amino acids. CDR1 MDHEN and CDR2 SYDVKM come from the germline V gene. V gave up 11 bases and J gave up 0 bases; unmatched junction bases: 6.

This clonotype was recorded many times. J is TRBJ1-2 and V is TRBV12-3 or TRBV12-4; possible D gene TRBD1, 5 bases. The CDR3 consists of 15 residues. Trimming left V 6 bases short and J 4 bases short, with 18 bases between. The CDR3 DNA follows: TGTGCCAGCAGCGAGGTTGGGGGGGGTCGCTATGGCTACACCTTC. Protein product: CASSEVGGGRYGYTF.

This clonotype has only a few counts. The V and J genes are TRBV3-1 and TRBJ1-3; TRBD1 matches at 7 bases. Germline CDR1 is LGHDT and CDR2 is YNNKEL (reference sequence). The J segment lost 7 bases and the V segment lost 3 bases, leaving 9 bases of the junction unmatched. The CDR3 is made up of 15 amino acids. CDR3 nucleotides: TGTGCCAGCAGCCACTGGACAGGCTCCCGGAACACCATATATTTT. Protein sequence: CASSHWTGSRNTIYF. Looking up the rest from reference TRBV3-1 and TRBJ1-3 gives the full variable domain: DTAVSQTPKYLVTQMGNDKSIKCEQNLGHDTMYWYKQDSKKFLKIMFSYNNKELIINETVPNRFSPKSPDKAHLNLHINSLELGDSAVYFCASSHWTGSRNTIYFGEGSWLTVV.

In this sample, this clonotype turned up many times. The chain has TRBV13 and TRBJ2-1; TRBD1 agrees at 9 bases. The CDR3 covers 17 residues. The J segment lost 1 base and the V segment lost 0 bases, leaving 4 bases of the junction unmatched. Germline CDR1 reads PRHDT; CDR2 reads FYEKMQ (reference sequence). CDR3 nucleotides: TGTGCCAGCAGCTTAGGCCTCGGGACAGGGTCCTACAATGAGCAGTTCTTC. It codes for CASSLGLGTGSYNEQFF. Full variable domain (outside the CDR3, taken from reference TRBV13 and TRBJ2-1): AAGVIQSPRHLIKEKRETATLKCYPIPRHDTVYWYQQGPGQDPQFLISFYEKMQSDKGSIPDRFSAQQFSDYHSELNMSSLELGDSALYFCASSLGLGTGSYNEQFFGPGTRLTVL.

This clonotype was observed a handful of times. This chain uses TRBV5-5 with TRBJ2-2; D remains unclear. This CDR3 is built from 16 residues. Trimming took 0 bases from V and 2 from J, leaving 11 bases between them. Germline values: CDR1 SGHKS, CDR2 YYEKEE (reference sequence). CDR3 DNA sequence: TGTGCCAGCAGCTTGGTACCCGTGTACAACACCGGGGAGCTGTTTTTT. Its protein product is CASSLVPVYNTGELFF.

V usage is TRBV2 and J usage is TRBJ2-7, with 11 bases identical to TRBD2. The germline V gene has CDR1 SNHLY and CDR2 FYNNEI. This CDR3 is 15 amino acids long. V shed 0 bases, J shed 4 bases, and the junction held 2 bases outside the gene matches. CDR3 sequence: CASSEATSGAYEQYF. The CDR3 bases are TGTGCCAGCAGTGAAGCGACTAGCGGGGCGTACGAGCAGTACTTC. Full variable domain (remainder filled in from reference TRBV2 and TRBJ2-7): EPEVTQTPSHQVTQMGQEVILRCVPISNHLYFYWYRQILGQKVEFLVSFYNNEISEKSEIFDDQFSVERPDGSNFTLKIRSTKLEDSAMYFCASSEATSGAYEQYFGPGTRLTVT.

In its sample, this clonotype was seen many times. The rearrangement uses TRBV28 and TRBJ2-5; possibly TRBD2 for D (7 bases). CDR1 is MDHEN, CDR2 SYDVKM, per germline. The CDR3 is 16 residues long. V gave up 6 bases and J gave up 5 bases, with 22 bases separating them. As DNA, the CDR3 is TGTGCCAGCAGATCCGCGAGGGGGAGGGCCTTTGAGACCCAGTACTTC. Translated, it gives CASRSARGRAFETQYF.

This clonotype was detected many times. The rearrangement links TRBV30 to TRBJ2-7, with a tentative D call TRBD1 (6 bases). The CDR3 totals 16 residues. V shed 0 bases and J shed 2 bases, with 17 bases lying between them. Germline CDR1 and CDR2: GTSNPN and SVGIG (reference sequence). For the CDR3, the DNA is TGTGCCTGGAGTGTTCTGTTATTGGACAGAACCTACGAGCAGTACTTC. This sequence encodes CAWSVLLLDRTYEQYF. The variable domain in full, completed from reference TRBV30 and TRBJ2-7, reads SQTIHQWPATLVQPVGSPLSLECTVEGTSNPNLYWYRQAAGRGLQLLFYSVGIGQISSEVPQNLSASRPQDRQFILSSKKLLLSDSGFYLCAWSVLLLDRTYEQYFGPGTRLTVT.

The chain employs TRBV10-2 and TRBJ1-5, with TRBD1 matching 8 bases. The germline CDR1 and CDR2 sequences are WSHSY and SAAADI. V lost 0 bases to trimming and J lost 5 bases; unmatched junction nucleotides: 3. The CDR3 covers 15 residues. The CDR3 reads CASSESTGGDQPQHF. The CDR3 coding sequence is TGCGCCAGCAGTGAGTCTACAGGGGGGGATCAGCCCCAGCATTTT.

In this sample, this clonotype turned up a few times. The chain links TRBV29-1 to TRBJ1-1; 9 nucleotides line up with TRBD1. Germline CDR1 reads SQVTM; CDR2 reads ANQGSEA. Trimming cost V 6 bases and J 6 bases; bases outside gene matches: 11. The CDR3 totals 14 residues. The DNA for the CDR3 is TGCAGCGTAAGGGACGGGGGACAGGGTTCTGAAGCTTTCTTT. Encoded protein: CSVRDGGQGSEAFF.

The sample holds many counts of this clonotype. This chain joins TRBV20-1 and TRBJ2-3; no definite D call. Deletions cut 3 bases from V and 4 bases from J, with 5 bases between. Germline V gene data show CDR1 as DFQATT and CDR2 as SNEGSKA (reference sequence). CDR3 length: 11 amino acids. The CDR3 reads CSARLADTQYF. CDR3 DNA sequence: TGCAGTGCTAGGCTCGCAGATACGCAGTATTTT.

This clonotype appeared a few times. The chain is built from TRBV28 and TRBJ1-4, with D maybe TRBD1 (6 bases). With 7 bases removed from V and 8 bases from J, the gap between germline ends came to 20 bases. Looked up from germline, CDR1 is MDHEN and CDR2 is SYDVKM. This CDR3 has 15 residues. The DNA for the CDR3 is TGTGCCAGCAATCAAAAAGGGGGATCTGGAGAAAAACTGTTTTTT. Amino acid sequence: CASNQKGGSGEKLFF.

This clonotype showed up many times. This chain links TRBV2 with TRBJ2-1, with 7 positions matching TRBD1. This CDR3 is built from 17 residues. Per germline, CDR1 SNHLY and CDR2 FYNNEI. Germline trimming cut 6 bases from V and 2 bases from J; bases unmatched to any gene: 13. The CDR3 spells CASREDRYRVTYNEQFF. CDR3 bases: TGTGCCAGCAGGGAGGACAGGTACCGGGTAACCTACAATGAGCAGTTCTTC.

J is TRBJ2-1 and V is TRBV19; D gene ambiguous. This CDR3 has 11 residues. Germline V lookup: CDR1 LNHDA, CDR2 SQIVND (reference sequence). V lost 8 bases and J 3 bases, leaving 5 bases between the germline ends. The CDR3 nucleotides read TGTGCCAGTGGTTTCTACAATGAGCAGTTCTTC. Encoded protein: CASGFYNEQFF.

This rearrangement joins TRBV20-1 to TRBJ1-1, with TRBD1 identical over 9 bases. This CDR3 contains 15 residues. After removal of 3 bases from V and 6 bases from J, the junction contained 11 bases not matched to a gene. Germline CDR1 and CDR2: DFQATT and SNEGSKA (reference sequence). The CDR3 reads CSARASGQGIPEAFF. CDR3 sequence (DNA): TGCAGTGCTAGGGCCTCCGGACAGGGGATTCCTGAAGCTTTCTTT.

This clonotype was found many times. V and J are TRBV2 and TRBJ1-1, with TRBD1 identical over 9 bases. V lost 2 bases and J lost 5; bases outside the gene matches: 9. Germline lookup yields CDR1 SNHLY and CDR2 FYNNEI. The CDR3 length is 16 residues. CDR3 sequence reads: CASSEFLTGGDTEAFF. CDR3 nucleotide sequence: TGTGCCAGCAGTGAATTTTTGACAGGGGGAGATACTGAAGCTTTCTTT. The variable domain in full, with the rest retrieved from reference TRBV2 and TRBJ1-1, is EPEVTQTPSHQVTQMGQEVILRCVPISNHLYFYWYRQILGQKVEFLVSFYNNEISEKSEIFDDQFSVERPDGSNFTLKIRSTKLEDSAMYFCASSEFLTGGDTEAFFGQGTRLTVV.